A selection of T cell receptor beta chains follows, all from one sample in a study of PD-1 blockade in classical Hodgkin lymphoma. TCRdb's table, derived via immunoSEQ multiplex PCR, lists solely in-frame clones and lacks some. The sample lists approximately 22,000 clones; nearly 75% were seen once. Sequencing used peripheral blood mononuclear cells (PBMCs), obtained before the second cycle of nivolumab. Source of these receptors: a human donor with classical Hodgkin lymphoma. Each CDR3 is given with its conserved first and last residue. Each record gives: D gene, clone size, J gene, V gene, CDR3 DNA, CDR3 protein. The D gene is left open where the match is weak. A row's size may be missing; if present it is once, few, many or a size class.

>-|few|TRBJ2-1|TRBV15
TGTGCCACCAGCAGAGCGGAGGGGGAGAATGAGCAGTTCTTC
CATSRAEGENEQFF
>-|-|TRBJ2-1|TRBV4-1
TGCGCCAGCAGCCAAGACGGGATTGGGGTCACGTTCTTC
CASSQDGIGVTFF
>-|-|TRBJ2-7|TRBV10-3
TGTGCCATCACCCCTGAGGTTGGCGAGCAGTACTTC
CAITPEVGEQYF
>TRBD1|-|TRBJ2-7|TRBV7-2
TGTGCCAGCAAGGGACAGGCCCTAACCGACGAGCAGTACTTC
CASKGQALTDEQYF
>TRBD1|-|TRBJ1-5|TRBV19
TGTGCCAGTAGTATAGCAGGGGGACAGTGGGGCAATCAGCCCCAGCATTTT
CASSIAGGQWGNQPQHF
>-|-|TRBJ2-7|TRBV2
TGTGCCAGCACTGATTGGACGGACTCCTACGAGCAGTACTTC
CASTDWTDSYEQYF
>-|once|TRBJ1-1|TRBV6-6
TGTGCCAGCGTGAACAGTATGAACACTGAAGCTTTCTTT
CASVNSMNTEAFF
>-|once|TRBJ2-7|TRBV10-3
TGTGCCATCAGACCCTCCGGACTCACCTCCTACGAGCAGTACTTC
CAIRPSGLTSYEQYF
>-|-|TRBJ1-3|TRBV9
TGTGCCAGCAGCGTAGGGTCCATCTCTGGAAACACCATATATTTT
CASSVGSISGNTIYF
>TRBD2|-|TRBJ2-1|TRBV5-1
TGCGCCAGCAGCGAGACTAGCGGTTCTTACAATGAGCAGTTCTTC
CASSETSGSYNEQFF
>-|-|TRBJ2-7|TRBV6-5
TGTGCCAGCAGTTACTCGACTAGTAGTAGGCACGAGCAGTACTTC
CASSYSTSSRHEQYF
>-|once|TRBJ2-3|TRBV18
TGTGCCAGCTCACCACCGGAGGGCACAGATACGCAGTATTTT
CASSPPEGTDTQYF
>-|-|TRBJ1-1|TRBV19
TGTGCCAGTAGGGGGGATACAATGAACACTGAAGCTTTCTTT
CASRGDTMNTEAFF
>TRBD2|-|TRBJ2-5|TRBV19
TGTGCCAGTAGCGGACTAGCGGTACAAGAGACCCAGTACTTC
CASSGLAVQETQYF
>TRBD2|-|TRBJ2-7|TRBV28
TGTGCCAGTAGTTTGACCGGGACTAAGGAGTACGAGCAGTACTTC
CASSLTGTKEYEQYF
>-|-|TRBJ2-4|TRBV19
TGTGCCAGTAGTATAGAGAGGGACATTCAGTACTTC
CASSIERDIQYF
>-|-|TRBJ2-5|TRBV5-4
TGTGCCAGCAGCTTCGGCGGGGCGGAGACCCAGTACTTC
CASSFGGAETQYF
>-|-|TRBJ2-1|TRBV7-2
TGTGCCAGCAGCTTAGTTCGGGGAGCCCGAGAAGAGCAGTTCTTC
CASSLVRGAREEQFF
>-|-|TRBJ2-1|TRBV2
TGTGCCAGTGGGCTGTTGCTACGCGAGCAGTTCTTC
CASGLLLREQFF
>-|-|TRBJ1-3|TRBV5-6
TGTGCCAGCACCTGGGGAGGACCTACTGGAAACACCATATATTTT
CASTWGGPTGNTIYF
>-|-|TRBJ1-5|TRBV5-6
TGTGCCAGCAGCTTGGGGCTGGGCCCGGGCAATCAGCCCCAGCATTTT
CASSLGLGPGNQPQHF
>-|once|TRBJ1-2|TRBV5-1
TGCGCCAGCAGCTTGCCCAGGGAAGACTATGGCTACACCTTC
CASSLPREDYGYTF
>-|few|TRBJ2-1|TRBV28
TGTGCCAGCAGTTTGACCGGGGAGCAGTTCTTC
CASSLTGEQFF
>-|medium-sized|TRBJ2-7|TRBV9
TGTGCCAGCAGCGTAGAGGAGTATAGGGAGCAGTACTTC
CASSVEEYREQYF
>-|-|TRBJ2-5|TRBV7-9
TGTGCCAGCAGCTTAGACCCGCCGGGACAATTCGGGGAGACCCAGTACTTC
CASSLDPPGQFGETQYF
>TRBD2|-|TRBJ2-7|TRBV19
TGTGCCAGTAGTGCCACCGGGACTAGCGGCTCCTACGAGCAGTACTTC
CASSATGTSGSYEQYF
>-|-|TRBJ2-7|TRBV27
TGTGCCAGCAGTTTATCCGGCCCCTACGAGCAGTACTTC
CASSLSGPYEQYF
>-|-|TRBJ1-1|TRBV12-5
TGTGCTAGTGGTTTGTCGGGGTGGCGGAACACTGAAGCTTTCTTT
CASGLSGWRNTEAFF
>-|once|TRBJ1-5|TRBV5-6
TGTGCCAGCAGCTTGCGGGTCGTAGCGGGCAATCAGCCCCAGCATTTT
CASSLRVVAGNQPQHF
>-|-|TRBJ2-4|TRBV7-9
TGTGCCAGCAGCTTTTTCGGGGAGAACATTCAGTACTTC
CASSFFGENIQYF
>-|-|TRBJ2-2|TRBV2
TGTGCCAGCAGTGTTGAGCCCGGGGAGCTGTTTTTT
CASSVEPGELFF